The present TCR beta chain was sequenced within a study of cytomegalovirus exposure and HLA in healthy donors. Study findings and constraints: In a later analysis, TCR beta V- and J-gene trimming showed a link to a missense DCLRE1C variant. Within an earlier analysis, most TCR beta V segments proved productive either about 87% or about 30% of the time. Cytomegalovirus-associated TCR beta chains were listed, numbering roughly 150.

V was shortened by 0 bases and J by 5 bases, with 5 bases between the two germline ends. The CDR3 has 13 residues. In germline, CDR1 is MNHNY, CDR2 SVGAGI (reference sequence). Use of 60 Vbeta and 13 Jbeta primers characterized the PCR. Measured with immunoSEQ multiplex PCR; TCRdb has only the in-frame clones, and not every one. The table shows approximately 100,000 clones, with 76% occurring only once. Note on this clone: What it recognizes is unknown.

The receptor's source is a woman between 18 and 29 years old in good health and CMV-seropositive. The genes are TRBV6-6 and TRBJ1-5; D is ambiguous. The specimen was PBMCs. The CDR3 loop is CASSYSPDQPQHF. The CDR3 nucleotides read TGTGCCAGCAGTTACTCGCCGGATCAGCCCCAGCATTTT.